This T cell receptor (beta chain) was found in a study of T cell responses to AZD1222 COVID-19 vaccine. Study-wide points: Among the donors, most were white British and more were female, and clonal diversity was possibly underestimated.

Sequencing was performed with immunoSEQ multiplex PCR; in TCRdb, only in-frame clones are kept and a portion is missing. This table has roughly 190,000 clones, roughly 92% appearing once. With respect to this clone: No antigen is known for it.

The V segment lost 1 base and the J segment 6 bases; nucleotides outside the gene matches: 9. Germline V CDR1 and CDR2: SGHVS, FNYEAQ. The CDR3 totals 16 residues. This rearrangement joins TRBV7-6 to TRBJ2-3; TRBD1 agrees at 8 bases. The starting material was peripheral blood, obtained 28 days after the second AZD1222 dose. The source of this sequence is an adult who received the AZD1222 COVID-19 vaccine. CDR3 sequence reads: CASSLDKTGARDTQYF. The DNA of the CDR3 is TGTGCCAGCAGCTTAGATAAGACAGGGGCAAGGGATACGCAGTATTTT.